The rows below give T cell receptor beta chains drawn from one sample of a study of T-cell reconstitution after alpha-beta-depleted transplantation in children. TCRdb reprocessed the PCR reads via MiXCR and lists one record per CDR3 protein. The data show just over 950,000 distinct CDR3 sequences, roughly 29% seen once. The sample here was PBMCs, mostly from graft donor cells, taken 360 days after TCRalphabeta/CD19-depleted stem cell transplant. These receptors all come from a boy under three years old who had a stem cell transplant for SCID, so the T cells may come from the graft donor. CDR3s include the opening cysteine and the closing phenylalanine or tryptophan. The D gene is left open where the match is weak. For some rows the clone size is stated as once, few or many, or as a class when expanded; others skip it.

d_call	v_call	j_call	clone_size	cdr3_nt	cdr3_aa
NA	TRBV18	TRBJ1-1	few	TGTGCCAGCTCACCGGGTTTGGACACTGAAGCTTTCTTT	CASSPGLDTEAFF
TRBD1	TRBV2	TRBJ2-7	few	TGTGCCAGCAGAGGGGACAGCTTTCCCTACGAGCAGTACTTC	CASRGDSFPYEQYF
NA	TRBV24-1	TRBJ2-1	many	TGTGCCACCAGTGACCCCCGGGGGAACTCCTACAATGAGCAGTTCTTC	CATSDPRGNSYNEQFF
NA	TRBV2	TRBJ2-5	NA	TGTGCCAGCAGTGTTGGGGGAGTCGGATGGGAGACCCAGTACTTC	CASSVGGVGWETQYF
TRBD2	TRBV7-2	TRBJ2-1	NA	TGTGCCAGCAGCTCAAGCGGGGGGCGGTTGAATGAGCAGTTCTTC	CASSSSGGRLNEQFF
NA	TRBV7-9	TRBJ2-3	NA	TGTGCCAGCAGCTGGCCGAGTTACGTGAGGGAAGGAGATACGCAGTATTTT	CASSWPSYVREGDTQYF
NA	TRBV29-1	TRBJ2-3	few	TGCAGCGTTGAACGGGTCTCGGATACGCAGTATTTT	CSVERVSDTQYF
NA	TRBV5-1	TRBJ1-1	NA	TGCGCCAGCAGCTTGCTCGGGATCGGGACTGAAGCTTTCTTT	CASSLLGIGTEAFF
NA	TRBV2	TRBJ2-3	NA	TGTGCCAGCAGTGAATGGCCTAGCACAGATACGCAGTATTTT	CASSEWPSTDTQYF
NA	TRBV6-1	TRBJ1-3	NA	TGTGCCAGTTCGGCAGGTGGTATCTCTGGAAACACCATATATTTT	CASSAGGISGNTIYF
TRBD2	TRBV28	TRBJ2-7	few	TGTGCCAGCACCAGAGCAGGGGCTTGGACTAGCGACTCCTACGAGCAGTACTTC	CASTRAGAWTSDSYEQYF
NA	TRBV5-1	TRBJ1-1	NA	TGCGCCAGCAGCTTGGCCGGTATCGTTTTGAACACTGAAGCTTTCTTT	CASSLAGIVLNTEAFF
TRBD2	TRBV5-1	TRBJ2-7	few	TGCGCCAGCAGCTTGGAACACGGGGGGGCGAACGAGCAGTACTTC	CASSLEHGGANEQYF
NA	TRBV12-3/TRBV12-4	TRBJ2-3	few	TGTGCCAGCAGTTTTATTGTATCGGATACGCAGTATTTT	CASSFIVSDTQYF
NA	TRBV4-1	TRBJ2-7	few	TGCGCCAGCAGCCACGACCCGGACGGGTCCTTCCCGTGGGAGCAGTACTTC	CASSHDPDGSFPWEQYF
NA	TRBV28	TRBJ2-2	few	TGTGCCAGCAGTTCCTCCCGGGTAGGCCCGAACACCGGGGAGCTGTTTTTT	CASSSSRVGPNTGELFF
TRBD2	TRBV9	TRBJ2-3	NA	TGTGCCAGCAGCGTATCTCGGACTAGCGGAGAGACAGATACGCAGTATTTT	CASSVSRTSGETDTQYF
NA	TRBV18	TRBJ2-7	many	TGTGCCAGCTCACCACTGGGGTACGAGCAGTACTTC	CASSPLGYEQYF
TRBD1	TRBV4-1	TRBJ1-2	NA	TGCGCCAGCAGCCAATTATCGGGGACAGTTTATGGCTACACCTTC	CASSQLSGTVYGYTF
NA	TRBV13	TRBJ2-1	NA	TGTGCCAGCAGCTCCAGAGCGGGCCATAGCTCCTACAATGAGCAGTTCTTC	CASSSRAGHSSYNEQFF
NA	TRBV15	TRBJ2-1	NA	TGTGCCACCAGCAGATCGCTTGACACGGGCATCTACAATGAGCAGTTCTTC	CATSRSLDTGIYNEQFF
TRBD2	TRBV5-1	TRBJ2-1	NA	TGCGCCAGCAGCTATGTAGCGGGTGGAAACAATGAGCAGTTCTTC	CASSYVAGGNNEQFF
TRBD1	TRBV12-3/TRBV12-4	TRBJ2-7	NA	TGTGCCAGCAGCACGACAGGGGAACGCTACGAGCAGTACTTC	CASSTTGERYEQYF
NA	TRBV2	TRBJ2-2	many	TGTGCCAGCAGAGCAGGGAACACCGGGGAGCTGTTTTTT	CASRAGNTGELFF
TRBD1	TRBV12-3/TRBV12-4	TRBJ1-5	NA	TGTGCCAGCAGTCCAGGACAGGGGCCCAATCAGCCCCAGCATTTT	CASSPGQGPNQPQHF
NA	TRBV2	TRBJ2-7	NA	TGTGCCAGCAGCCAGGGAAGTGTAACCTACGAGCAGTACTTC	CASSQGSVTYEQYF
NA	TRBV18	TRBJ1-3	few	TGTGCCAGCTCACGGTCAATCGGGGACGGAGGAAACACCATATATTTT	CASSRSIGDGGNTIYF
TRBD2	TRBV7-3	TRBJ2-3	NA	TGTGCCAGCAGCGGGGGGGGGACGGGAGATACGCAGTATTTT	CASSGGGTGDTQYF
NA	TRBV7-3	TRBJ2-2	NA	TGTGCCAGCAGCCCTGACAAGCTTAACACCGGGGAGCTGTTTTTT	CASSPDKLNTGELFF
TRBD1	TRBV5-1	TRBJ2-2	NA	TGCGCCAGCAGCCGGGGACAGGCCTACACCGGGGAGCTGTTTTTT	CASSRGQAYTGELFF
NA	TRBV5-1	TRBJ2-1	NA	TGCGCCAGCAGCTATACTAGGGGCTATGAGCAGTTCTTC	CASSYTRGYEQFF
NA	TRBV7-2	TRBJ2-3	few	TGTGCCAGCCCCATAGGGGGAGATACGCAGTATTTT	CASPIGGDTQYF
TRBD1	TRBV5-1	TRBJ2-7	few	TGCGCCAGCAGCATGGGACAGGCGTCCTACGAGCAGTACTTC	CASSMGQASYEQYF
TRBD2	TRBV7-2	TRBJ2-5	NA	TGTGCCAGCAGCCTAGCGGGCCTAGCGGGGGGGCAAGAGACCCAGTACTTC	CASSLAGLAGGQETQYF
NA	TRBV5-1	TRBJ2-7	NA	TGCGCCAGCCGACCGTGGGGGGGGCAATCCTACGAGCAGTACTTC	CASRPWGGQSYEQYF
NA	TRBV20-1	TRBJ2-7	NA	TGCAGTGCTAGAGATCAACAGAACGAGCAGTACTTC	CSARDQQNEQYF
NA	TRBV12-3/TRBV12-4	TRBJ2-3	few	TGTGCCAGCTTGGGGGATACGCAGTATTTT	CASLGDTQYF
TRBD1	TRBV5-1	TRBJ2-1	few	TGCGCCAGCAGCCCAGGACAGGGTTCGGATGAGCAGTTCTTC	CASSPGQGSDEQFF
TRBD2	TRBV4-1	TRBJ2-7	NA	TGCGCCAGCAGCCAAGATCGGACTAGCGGGGGTGAGGAGTACTTC	CASSQDRTSGGEEYF
NA	TRBV25-1	TRBJ2-4	NA	TGTGCCAGCAGGGGTGTTGGCGGGGCCATAGCCAAAAACATTCAGTACTTC	CASRGVGGAIAKNIQYF
NA	TRBV5-1	TRBJ2-1	NA	TGCGCCAGCACCGAGGGCCTTGTTCCCACCGAGCAGTTCTTC	CASTEGLVPTEQFF
NA	TRBV6-1	TRBJ2-6	few	TGTGCCAGCTTTGGGGTGGTGGGGGCTTCTGGGGCCAACGTCCTGACTTTC	CASFGVVGASGANVLTF
NA	TRBV12-3/TRBV12-4	TRBJ2-5	NA	TGTGCCAGCAGTCCCAAGGGGGTCCTCATACAAGAGACCCAGTACTTC	CASSPKGVLIQETQYF
TRBD1	TRBV9	TRBJ2-4	NA	TGTGCCAGCAGCGTAGGGGGGACAGGGAACATTCAGTACTTC	CASSVGGTGNIQYF
TRBD2	TRBV3-1	TRBJ2-2	NA	TGTGCCAGCAGCCCCTGGACTAGCGGGTCCACCGGGGAGCTGTTTTTT	CASSPWTSGSTGELFF
NA	TRBV5-1	TRBJ2-6	NA	TGCGCCAGCAGCTTGGGGGATGCCCGATCTGGGGCCAACGTCCTGACTTTC	CASSLGDARSGANVLTF
NA	TRBV19	TRBJ1-2	few	TGTGCCACCATAAGGTACTATCCAGGGGACTATGGCTACACCTTC	CATIRYYPGDYGYTF
TRBD2	TRBV6-2/TRBV6-3	TRBJ2-5	NA	TGTGCCAGCAGCCGACTAGCGGGGGGGCGGATCGATGGGACCCAGTACTTC	CASSRLAGGRIDGTQYF
TRBD1	TRBV4-1	TRBJ2-5	NA	TGCGCCAGCAGCCAAGACCCCGACAGGGAAGGTGGAGAGACCCAGTACTTC	CASSQDPDREGGETQYF
NA	TRBV21-1	TRBJ2-7	few	TGTGCCAGCACCACCCAGGGATGCGAGCAGTACTTC	CASTTQGCEQYF
TRBD1	TRBV28	TRBJ2-7	NA	TGTGCCAGCAGTGTATGGACAGGGCTCGAGCAGTACTTC	CASSVWTGLEQYF
TRBD1	TRBV7-8	TRBJ1-6	NA	TGTGCCAGCAGCTTAGCTCGTCAGGGGGCTTCACCCCTCCACTTT	CASSLARQGASPLHF
NA	TRBV10-3	TRBJ1-3	NA	TGTGCCATCTCCGACATTCCCCAAAACACCATATATTTT	CAISDIPQNTIYF
NA	TRBV5-1	TRBJ2-5	NA	TGCGCCAGCAGCTTGACTGCCACGTGGAGAGGGCTCACTCAAGAGACCCAGTACTTC	CASSLTATWRGLTQETQYF
NA	TRBV5-6	TRBJ2-3	many	TGTGCCAGCAGCGATCGACCAGATACGCAGTATTTT	CASSDRPDTQYF
NA	TRBV7-6	TRBJ1-1	NA	TGTGCCAGCAGCTTAGAGGTGGCGGGGGGGCCTGGTTACACTGAAGCTTTCTTT	CASSLEVAGGPGYTEAFF
TRBD1	TRBV4-2	TRBJ2-7	NA	TGTGCCAGCAGCCAAGCGGACAGGGACCACGAGCAGTACTTC	CASSQADRDHEQYF
TRBD1	TRBV7-9	TRBJ2-1	few	TGTGCCAGCAGCCCAGGGACAGGGGGTCGCAATGAGCAGTTCTTC	CASSPGTGGRNEQFF
NA	TRBV29-1	TRBJ2-1	few	TGCAGCGTTGGGGCAGATCGCAACAATGAGCAGTTCTTC	CSVGADRNNEQFF
NA	TRBV10-3	TRBJ2-5	few	TGTGCCACCGGACAGTTAGAGACCCAGTACTTC	CATGQLETQYF